These 18 T cell receptor beta chains originate from one sample sequenced in a study of blood T cell repertoires in COVID-19. Profiling relied on immunoSEQ multiplex PCR, and the TCRdb table lists in-frame clones only, not all of them. This sample has some 130,000 clones, with roughly 90% found just once. Sample: peripheral blood. These receptors were taken from a man aged 50 to 60 with active COVID-19.

This clone was seen once. The rearrangement joins TRBV5-8 to TRBJ1-2; 11 positions agree with TRBD1. V dropped 4 bases and J dropped 4; count of bases not matched to a gene: 9. Germline V gene data show CDR1 as SGHTS and CDR2 as YDEGEE. The CDR3 runs to 16 residues. CDR3 protein: CASSRSDRGRFYGYTF. The CDR3, as DNA: TGTGCCAGCAGCCGTTCGGACAGGGGGCGCTTCTATGGCTACACCTTC.

J is TRBJ2-2 and V is TRBV7-9, with 7 bases matching TRBD1. Germline CDR1 SEHNR, CDR2 FQNEAQ (reference sequence). This CDR3 is 15 amino acids long. V lost 6 bases to trimming and J lost 5 bases; unmatched junction nucleotides: 9. The CDR3 loop reads CASRNRDSTTGELFF. CDR3 nucleotides: TGTGCCAGCAGGAACCGGGACAGTACAACCGGGGAGCTGTTTTTT.

The V call is TRBV2, the J call TRBJ2-7; possible D gene TRBD1, 6 bases. CDR1 is SNHLY, CDR2 FYNNEI, per germline. The CDR3 is made up of 13 amino acids. V lost 6 bases and J 4 bases, leaving 13 bases between the germline ends. CDR3 residues: CASRVSDRYEQYF. DNA for the CDR3: TGTGCCAGCAGGGTAAGCGACAGGTACGAGCAGTACTTC.

The rearrangement joins TRBV6-5 to TRBJ2-1, with TRBD2 matching 8 bases. The CDR3 sequence is 15 residues long. The germline V gene encodes CDR1 MNHEY and CDR2 SVGAGI. The V segment lost 6 bases and the J segment 5 bases; nucleotides outside the gene matches: 9. This CDR3 is CASSPLAAADNEQFF. The DNA for the CDR3 is TGTGCCAGCAGCCCACTAGCGGCGGCGGACAATGAGCAGTTCTTC.

This CDR3 reads CASSEFGTSGTGDYNEQFF. CDR3 in DNA: TGTGCCAGCAGTGAATTCGGGACTAGCGGGACCGGGGATTACAATGAGCAGTTCTTC. V usage is TRBV6-1 and J usage is TRBJ2-1; 13 bases map to TRBD2. With 2 bases clipped from V and 4 bases from J, the junction kept 11 bases outside the gene matches. Germline V gene sequence: CDR1 MNHNS, CDR2 SASEGT. The CDR3 covers 19 residues.

The chain employs TRBV7-2 and TRBJ2-1; 11 positions agree with TRBD2. V lost 5 bases to trimming and J lost 2 bases; unmatched junction nucleotides: 2. Germline loops: CDR1 SGHTA, CDR2 FQGNSA. The CDR3 is 15 residues long. This chain's CDR3 is CASSQLAGAYNEQFF. The CDR3 DNA sequence: TGTGCCAGCAGCCAACTAGCGGGGGCCTACAATGAGCAGTTCTTC.

The chain carries TRBV19 and TRBJ1-1, with a tentative D call TRBD1 (6 bases). The ends were cut back, 6 bases at V and 3 bases at J, with 11 bases in the middle. This CDR3 is 13 amino acids long. Germline V CDR1 and CDR2: LNHDA, SQIVND (reference sequence). The CDR3 protein is CASSDRRDTEAFF. In nucleotides, the CDR3 is TGTGCCAGTAGCGACAGGAGAGACACTGAAGCTTTCTTT.

In DNA, the CDR3 is TGTGCCAGCAGCCTCACAGGGGGGGAGGGTGAAGCTTTCTTT. It specifies CASSLTGGEGEAFF. The V gene is TRBV3-1 (or the pseudogene TRBV3-2), the J gene TRBJ1-1; 8 bases map to TRBD1. This CDR3 is 14 amino acids long. The germline gives CDR1 LGHDT, CDR2 YNNKEL (reference sequence). J was trimmed by 7 bases and V by 4 bases; bases with no gene match: 8.

The V and J genes are TRBV5-6 and TRBJ2-2, with 8 positions matching TRBD1. The CDR3 is 15 residues long. The germline V gene has CDR1 SGHDT and CDR2 YYEEEE. The V segment lost 5 bases and the J segment 5 bases; nucleotides outside the gene matches: 8. The CDR3 DNA reads as TGTGCCAGCAGGTCTACAGGGGGAATGACCGGGGAGCTGTTTTTT. Amino acids: CASRSTGGMTGELFF.

The CDR3 loop reads CAIVGLAGATNSYEQYF. The CDR3 nucleotides read TGTGCCATCGTGGGACTAGCGGGGGCAACTAACTCCTACGAGCAGTACTTC. The chain joins TRBV2 to TRBJ2-7; 14 bases line up with TRBD2. The germline V gene encodes CDR1 SNHLY and CDR2 FYNNEI. J lost 0 bases, V lost 10 bases, and 11 bases had no gene match. The CDR3 contains 17 residues.

The chain combines TRBV5-1 with TRBJ2-7, with D tentatively TRBD1 (5 bases). The V end lost 0 bases, the J end lost 6 bases, and 13 bases lay between the germline ends. The V gene's germline CDR1 is SGHRS and CDR2 YFSETQ. This CDR3 is built from 14 residues. CDR3 residues: CASSLVAGSAEQYF. For the CDR3, the DNA is TGCGCCAGCAGCTTGGTGGCAGGGTCCGCCGAGCAGTACTTC.

This chain connects TRBV7-2 to TRBJ2-1; D possibly corresponds to TRBD2 (7 bases). From germline, CDR1 is SGHTA and CDR2 FQGNSA. Trimming removed 1 base at V and 7 bases at J, with 14 bases between. There are 15 residues in the CDR3. The CDR3 DNA is TGTGCCAGCAGCTTAGGTAGGGGGGGGCGGAATGAGCAGTTCTTC. Translated: CASSLGRGGRNEQFF.

This clone has just a few counts. The chain uses TRBV7-2 and TRBJ2-1; TRBD2 aligns across 7 bases. CDR3 length: 18 amino acids. The trim removed 0 bases at V and 7 bases at J, leaving 15 bases unmatched. The V gene's germline CDR1 is SGHTA and CDR2 FQGNSA. As DNA, the CDR3 is TGTGCCAGCAGCTTAGCGGTGTGGGAGGGCCCTCTGAGGAATGAGCAGTTCTTC. Its translation is CASSLAVWEGPLRNEQFF.

This clone turned up a few times. The chain's CDR3 is CASSQDGNYGYTF. Here the CDR3 DNA reads TGCGCCAGCAGCCAAGACGGTAACTATGGCTACACCTTC. The chain combines TRBV4-1 with TRBJ1-2; the D is unclear. Germline CDR1 and CDR2: MGHRA and YSYEKL. The CDR3 covers 13 residues. V dropped 0 bases and J dropped 1 base, with 3 bases sitting between them.

The chain carries TRBV21-1 and TRBJ1-1; the table calls TRBD1, which could not be checked here. TRBV21-1 is a pseudogene segment. The CDR3 consists of 19 residues. In DNA form, the CDR3 reads TGTGCCAGCAGCAATGGCGTAGCGGGACAGGGAATCGGGAACACTGAAGCTTTCTTT. Encoded protein: CASSNGVAGQGIGNTEAFF.

V usage is TRBV6-5 and J usage is TRBJ1-5; a possible D gene is TRBD1 (5 bases). This CDR3 has 13 residues. Deletions cut 8 bases from V and 2 bases from J, with 10 bases between. Germline loops: CDR1 MNHEY, CDR2 SVGAGI. The CDR3 DNA sequence: TGTGCCAGCGGGGGGGTAGGCAATCAGCCCCAGCATTTT. This sequence encodes CASGGVGNQPQHF.

V is TRBV5-1 and J is TRBJ2-1, with D perhaps matching TRBD1 (8 bases). There are 17 residues in the CDR3. V lost 4 bases and J 4 bases, leaving 21 bases between the germline ends. The germline CDR1 and CDR2 sequences are SGHRS and YFSETQ. CDR3 protein: CASSDRGRGGRYNEQFF. The CDR3 region has the DNA TGCGCCAGCAGCGACAGGGGCCGCGGGGGAAGATACAATGAGCAGTTCTTC.

The chain uses TRBV15 and TRBJ2-7; D might be TRBD2 (6 bases). Germline lookup yields CDR1 LNHNV and CDR2 YYDKDF (reference sequence). V was cut by 5 bases and J by 0 bases, with 14 bases left in between. This CDR3 has 15 amino acids. Written as DNA, the CDR3 is TGTGCCACCAGCGGTAGCGGACCTCCCTCCTACGAGCAGTACGTC. Its protein is CATSGSGPPSYEQYV.